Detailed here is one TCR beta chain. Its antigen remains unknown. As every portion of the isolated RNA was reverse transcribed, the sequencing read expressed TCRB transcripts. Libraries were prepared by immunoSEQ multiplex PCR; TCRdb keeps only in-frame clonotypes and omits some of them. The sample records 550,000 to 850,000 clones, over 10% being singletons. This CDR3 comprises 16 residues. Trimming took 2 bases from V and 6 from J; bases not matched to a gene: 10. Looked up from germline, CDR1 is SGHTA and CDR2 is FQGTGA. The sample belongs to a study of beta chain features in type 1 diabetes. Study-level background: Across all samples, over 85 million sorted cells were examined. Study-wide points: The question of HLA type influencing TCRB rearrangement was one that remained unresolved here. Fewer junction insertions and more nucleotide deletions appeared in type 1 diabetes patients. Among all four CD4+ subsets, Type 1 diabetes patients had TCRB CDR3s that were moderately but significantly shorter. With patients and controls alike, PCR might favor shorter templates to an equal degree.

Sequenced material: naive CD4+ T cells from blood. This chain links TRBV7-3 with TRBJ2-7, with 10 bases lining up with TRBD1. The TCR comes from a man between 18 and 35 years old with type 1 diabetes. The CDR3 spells CASSLDSGTGATEQYF. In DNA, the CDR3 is TGTGCCAGCAGCTTAGACTCAGGGACAGGGGCTACCGAGCAGTACTTC.